Listed below are T cell receptor beta chains from one sample, sequenced in a study of early stage breast cancer tumors. TCRdb keeps only in-frame clones here, not all; method: immunoSEQ multiplex PCR. The sample lists about 9,600 clones; about 66% were seen once. Sequenced input: breast tumor tissue. These receptor sequences come from a person in their fifties with breast cancer. The CDR3 runs from the conserved cysteine through the conserved F or W. The order of the fields is clone size, J gene, D gene, V gene, CDR3 protein, CDR3 DNA. D genes are given only for firm matches. Clone size is not always given. Where it is, it says once, few, many or a class for expanded clones.

>NA|TRBJ2-7|TRBD1|TRBV18
CASSPPPGRGYSYEQYF
TGTGCCAGCTCACCTCCCCCTGGCAGGGGGTACTCCTACGAGCAGTACTTC
>NA|TRBJ2-1|NA|TRBV10-3
CAIRPQGGSEQFF
TGTGCCATCAGACCCCAGGGGGGCAGTGAGCAGTTCTTC
>NA|TRBJ2-3|NA|TRBV18
CASSPVTWRDPTDTQYF
TGTGCCAGCTCACCGGTTACTTGGCGGGACCCAACAGATACGCAGTATTTT
>NA|TRBJ1-3|NA|TRBV10-3
CAISDGNSGNTIYF
TGTGCCATCTCGGACGGAAACTCTGGAAACACCATATATTTT
>NA|TRBJ1-4|NA|TRBV2
CASNRGSTNEKLFF
TGTGCCAGCAACCGGGGCTCAACTAATGAAAAACTGTTTTTT
>NA|TRBJ2-3|NA|TRBV7-9
CASSFQGTDTQYF
TGTGCCAGCAGCTTCCAGGGGACAGATACGCAGTATTTT
>NA|TRBJ2-3|TRBD1|TRBV7-9
CASSRDPGQTSTDTQYF
TGTGCCAGCAGCCGGGACCCGGGACAGACTAGCACAGATACGCAGTATTTT
>NA|TRBJ2-4|NA|TRBV4-2
CASSQEDRTGNIQYF
TGTGCCAGCAGCCAAGAAGATCGGACGGGAAACATTCAGTACTTT
>NA|TRBJ1-1|TRBD1|TRBV19
CASRRTDRATEAFF
TGTGCCAGTAGACGAACCGACAGGGCCACTGAAGCTTTCTTT
>few|TRBJ2-7|NA|TRBV7-2
CASSTRGEQYF
TGTGCCAGCAGCACCCGGGGCGAGCAGTACTTC
>once|TRBJ1-3|NA|TRBV19
CASLSGNTIYF
TGTGCCAGTCTCTCTGGAAACACCATATATTTT
>NA|TRBJ2-6|NA|TRBV19
CASSIRGGAGANVLTF
TGTGCCAGTAGTATCCGCGGAGGGGCTGGGGCCAACGTCCTGACTTTC
>NA|TRBJ2-3|TRBD2|TRBV4-1
CASSQGVGGRDTQYF
TGCGCCAGCAGCCAAGGAGTCGGGGGGAGGGATACGCAGTATTTT
>once|TRBJ2-5|NA|TRBV5-1
CASSLTSETQYF
TGCGCCAGCAGCTTGACCTCAGAGACCCAGTACTTC
>few|TRBJ2-1|NA|TRBV4-1
CASSQDSPRSNEQFF
TGCGCCAGCAGCCAAGATTCCCCAAGGTCGAATGAGCAGTTCTTC
>few|TRBJ1-1|NA|TRBV5-6
CASSVDINAEAFF
TGTGCCAGCAGCGTGGACATTAACGCTGAAGCTTTCTTT
>few|TRBJ1-2|NA|TRBV29-1
CSVEWGAGGYTF
TGCAGCGTTGAATGGGGGGCCGGTGGCTACACCTTC
>NA|TRBJ2-7|NA|TRBV2
CASRASGTPWEQYF
TGTGCCAGCAGGGCCTCCGGGACACCCTGGGAGCAGTACTTC
>once|TRBJ2-7|NA|TRBV9
CASSVWPSAPYEQYF
TGTGCCAGCAGCGTTTGGCCCTCCGCCCCCTACGAGCAGTACTTC
>NA|TRBJ2-3|NA|TRBV25-1
CASSEGSRRGTDTQYF
TGTGCCAGCAGTGAAGGAAGCCGGAGAGGCACAGATACGCAGTATTTT
>NA|TRBJ1-2|NA|TRBV7-2
CASSLKGTYGYTF
TGTGCCAGCAGCTTGAAGGGTACCTATGGCTACACCTTC
>NA|TRBJ1-2|TRBD1|TRBV6-1
CASSQGQGLDGYTF
TGTGCCAGCAGTCAGGGACAGGGGTTGGATGGCTACACCTTC
>NA|TRBJ2-1|NA|TRBV7-3
CASSLVPGLEQFF
TGTGCCAGCAGCTTAGTCCCAGGGTTGGAGCAGTTCTTC
>few|TRBJ1-1|TRBD1|TRBV7-3
CASSSLGTAHTEAFF
TGTGCCAGCAGCTCCCTCGGGACAGCGCACACTGAAGCTTTCTTT
>NA|TRBJ2-3|TRBD2|TRBV11-2
CASSLVGGSSDTQYF
TGTGCCAGCAGCTTAGTGGGCGGGAGTTCAGATACGCAGTATTTT
>NA|TRBJ2-7|NA|TRBV7-2
CASSLIATGEQYF
TGTGCCAGCAGCTTAATTGCAACTGGCGAGCAGTACTTC
>NA|TRBJ2-2|NA|TRBV12-5
CASGFDRHPANTGELFF
TGTGCTAGTGGTTTCGACAGGCATCCGGCCAACACCGGGGAGCTGTTTTTT
>NA|TRBJ2-2|TRBD2|TRBV5-1
CASSLDGLAGVGTGELFF
TGCGCCAGCAGCTTGGATGGACTAGCGGGGGTAGGGACCGGGGAGCTGTTTTTT
>NA|TRBJ2-7|NA|TRBV4-1
CASSQGLRGATYEQYF
TGCGCCAGCAGCCAAGGGTTGAGGGGGGCTACCTACGAGCAGTACTTC
>NA|TRBJ1-2|TRBD1|TRBV6-1
CASRGTGGYGYTF
TGTGCCAGCAGAGGGACAGGGGGGTATGGCTACACCTTC
>NA|TRBJ2-3|NA|TRBV5-1
CASSWAPRGTDTQYF
TGCGCCAGCAGCTGGGCCCCTAGGGGCACAGATACGCAGTATTTT
>NA|TRBJ2-7|TRBD1|TRBV9
CASSTQGGMDEQYF
TGTGCCAGCAGCACCCAAGGGGGCATGGACGAGCAGTACTTC
>NA|TRBJ1-6|NA|TRBV7-9
CASSHNNSPLHF
TGTGCCAGCAGCCACAATAATTCACCCCTCCACTTT
>NA|TRBJ2-6|TRBD1|TRBV19
CASSTLRGLSGANVLTF
TGTGCCAGTAGCACACTTAGGGGGCTCTCTGGGGCCAACGTCCTGACTTTC
>NA|TRBJ2-1|TRBD2|TRBV5-1
CASSSPGLAGGGFYNEQFF
TGCGCCAGCAGCTCGCCGGGACTAGCGGGAGGAGGGTTCTACAATGAGCAGTTCTTC
>NA|TRBJ2-7|TRBD2|TRBV30
CAWSAGTSASYEQYF
TGTGCCTGGAGCGCGGGGACTAGCGCCTCCTACGAGCAGTACTTC
>few|TRBJ1-1|NA|TRBV28
CASSQIPAGPTEAFF
TGTGCCAGCAGCCAAATTCCGGCAGGGCCAACTGAAGCTTTCTTT
>NA|TRBJ2-1|NA|TRBV30
CAWSVLPLVGGNEQFF
TGTGCCTGGAGTGTACTGCCCCTAGTGGGAGGCAATGAGCAGTTCTTC
>once|TRBJ1-4|NA|TRBV11-2
CASSEDRGGEKLFF
TGTGCCAGCAGCGAAGATAGGGGTGGGGAAAAACTGTTTTTT
>NA|TRBJ1-2|NA|TRBV19
CASSMFQGYGYTF
TGTGCCAGTAGTATGTTCCAGGGCTACGGCTACACCTTC
>NA|TRBJ2-7|NA|TRBV7-2
CASSLFQTSYEQYF
TGTGCCAGCAGCTTATTCCAGACCTCCTACGAGCAGTACTTC
>few|TRBJ2-1|TRBD1|TRBV15
CATSRDGTGDNEQFF
TGTGCCACCAGCAGAGATGGGACAGGGGACAATGAGCAGTTCTTC
>few|TRBJ2-2|NA|TRBV19
CASKEGYRAIGELFF
TGTGCCAGTAAGGAAGGTTACAGGGCTATCGGGGAGCTGTTTTTT
>few|TRBJ2-1|TRBD2|TRBV28
CASRGTSGYNEQFF
TGTGCCAGCAGGGGGACTAGCGGGTACAATGAGCAGTTCTTC
>NA|TRBJ1-1|NA|TRBV5-4
CASSLEGRGSNTEAFF
TGTGCCAGCAGCTTGGAGGGGCGGGGCTCGAACACTGAAGCTTTCTTT
>medium-sized|TRBJ2-7|NA|TRBV7-2
CASSLGTPGTPNYEQYF
TGTGCCAGCAGCTTAGGGACCCCCGGGACACCAAACTACGAGCAGTACTTC
>NA|TRBJ2-2|NA|TRBV1
CTSSQRAGVMAYTGELFF
TGCACCAGCAGCCAACGAGCGGGAGTAATGGCGTACACCGGGGAGCTGTTTTTT
>few|TRBJ2-6|NA|TRBV19
CASSMGYSGANVLTF
TGTGCCAGTAGTATGGGATACTCTGGGGCCAACGTCCTGACTTTC
>NA|TRBJ2-3|NA|TRBV5-4
CASSEGRTDTQYF
TGTGCCAGCAGCGAGGGTCGCACAGATACGCAGTATTTT
>NA|TRBJ2-2|TRBD2|TRBV7-2
CASSSGLAANTGELFF
TGTGCCAGCAGCTCGGGACTAGCGGCGAACACCGGGGAGCTGTTTTTT
>NA|TRBJ2-3|TRBD2|TRBV27
CASYQRGGGVDTQYF
TGTGCCAGCTATCAGCGGGGGGGCGGGGTGGATACGCAGTATTTT
>NA|TRBJ2-1|NA|TRBV29-1
CSVARDFLYNEQFF
TGCAGCGTTGCTAGGGACTTCCTCTACAATGAGCAGTTCTTC
>NA|TRBJ2-3|NA|TRBV29-1
CSVDRQGTDTQYF
TGCAGCGTAGACCGACAGGGCACAGATACGCAGTATTTT
>NA|TRBJ2-7|NA|TRBV20-1
CSAGLYEQYF
TGCAGTGCAGGGCTGTACGAGCAGTACTTC
>NA|TRBJ1-5|TRBD1|TRBV15
CATSSGSTGGRHQPQHF
TGTGCCACCAGCAGCGGCTCGACAGGGGGCAGGCATCAGCCCCAGCATTTT